The 26 T cell receptor beta chains listed next were all sequenced from one sample in a study of shared clonotypes between healthy human individuals (dated by TCRdb to the early 2020s). The library was produced with the immunoSEQ multiplex PCR assay. TCRdb took over this immuneACCESS table, retaining in-frame rearrangements with V and J assigned. Such tables are incomplete; in checked studies, under half of the missing clones stem from an unresolved V gene, and the remainder is unexplained. In all, the sample holds about 1,500,000 clones, and more than 95% of those were seen once. Approximately 1% of the sample rests with the top ten. The specimen sequenced was naive CD4+ T cells sorted from blood. Sample cell subset or site, as interpreted from the label and publication: CD45RA+ positively selected. The receptors derive from a man younger than 40 in good health.

The V gene is TRBV6-1, the J gene TRBJ2-1, with 9 bases that match TRBD1. Germline V gene lookup returns CDR1 MNHNS and CDR2 SASEGT. The CDR3 has 15 residues. J gave up 4 bases and V 10 bases, and 11 bases lay outside the gene matches. Here the CDR3 reads CATRYWGQGYNEQFF. Written as DNA, the CDR3 is TGTGCCACCCGTTATTGGGGACAGGGATACAATGAGCAGTTCTTC.

This clone was observed a few times. The CDR3: CASSLGQAGELFF. The DNA for the CDR3 is TGCGCCAGCAGCTTGGGACAGGCCGGGGAGCTGTTTTTT. The chain recombines TRBV5-1 with TRBJ2-2; D perhaps matches TRBD1 (6 bases). Trimming removed 0 bases from V and 6 bases from J, with 6 bases in between. Germline-derived CDR1 and CDR2 are SGHRS and YFSETQ. CDR3 size: 13 residues.

Remarks on this clone: The same CDR3 is also encoded by other DNA sequences in this sample. The V and J genes are TRBV7-9 and TRBJ2-2; D ambiguous. V gave up 2 bases and J gave up 2 bases, with 6 bases separating them. CDR3 size: 14 residues. Per germline, CDR1 SEHNR and CDR2 FQNEAQ (reference sequence). This CDR3 reads CASSLYLNTGELFF. DNA of the CDR3: TGTGCCAGCAGCTTATACCTTAACACCGGGGAGCTGTTTTTT. Filled out from reference TRBV7-9 and TRBJ2-2, the complete variable domain reads DTGVSQNPRHKITKRGQNVTFRCDPISEHNRLYWYRQTLGQGPEFLTYFQNEAQLEKSRLLSDRFSAERPKGSFSTLEIQRTEQGDSAMYLCASSLYLNTGELFFGEGSRLTVL.

This chain links TRBV28 with TRBJ1-1; D may be TRBD1 (6 bases). This CDR3 region has 11 residues. In germline, CDR1 is MDHEN, CDR2 SYDVKM. This CDR3 is CVTQGSTEAFF. CDR3 bases: TGTGTAACACAGGGCTCTACTGAAGCTTTCTTT.

V usage is TRBV5-4 and J usage is TRBJ2-2; TRBD2 matches 11 bases. Germline V CDR1 and CDR2: SGHNT, YYREEE (reference sequence). V lost 4 bases and J lost 6; bases outside the gene matches: 8. The CDR3 sequence is 16 residues long. This chain's CDR3 is CASSPYSGRAAGELFF. The DNA of the CDR3 is TGTGCCAGCAGCCCCTATAGCGGGAGGGCCGCCGGGGAGCTGTTTTTT.

The chain links TRBV28 to TRBJ1-3; D gene ambiguous. The CDR3 contains 10 residues. Germline CDR1 reads MDHEN; CDR2 reads SYDVKM. The V end lost 11 bases, the J end lost 7 bases, and 9 bases lay between the germline ends. As DNA, the CDR3 is TGTGCCCCCCCTTGGAACACCATATATTTT. Amino acid sequence: CAPPWNTIYF.

This rearrangement joins TRBV19 to TRBJ2-7; D not certain. Germline lookup yields CDR1 LNHDA and CDR2 SQIVND (reference sequence). The CDR3 has 15 residues. The ends were cut back, 1 base at V and 6 bases at J, with 16 bases in the middle. CDR3 sequence (DNA): TGTGCCAGTAGTATAGGGATGAGACGTAGTGGCGAGCAGTACTTC. Amino acids: CASSIGMRRSGEQYF. Based on the CDR3 plus reference TRBV19 and TRBJ2-7, the full variable domain is DGGITQSPKYLFRKEGQNVTLSCEQNLNHDAMYWYRQDPGQGLRLIYYSQIVNDFQKGDIAEGYSVSREKKESFPLTVTSAQKNPTAFYLCASSIGMRRSGEQYFGPGTRLTVT.

The chain joins TRBV5-1 to TRBJ1-4, with D possibly TRBD1 on 6 matching bases. This CDR3 has 13 amino acids. The germline V and J ends were trimmed by 7 bases and 13 bases, with 20 bases remaining between them. The V gene's germline CDR1 is SGHRS and CDR2 YFSETQ. The CDR3 DNA reads TGCGCCAGCTCCAGCGGGGGGGCCGGGGGACTGTTTTTT. Its translation: CASSSGGAGGLFF.

Here the CDR3 reads CAISELADEQYF. CDR3 bases: TGTGCCATCAGTGAGCTGGCGGACGAGCAGTACTTC. This rearrangement joins TRBV10-3 to TRBJ2-7; D uncertain. The V and J ends lost 2 bases and 5 bases respectively, with 7 bases between them. The CDR3 extends over 12 amino acids. Per germline, CDR1 ENHRY and CDR2 SYGVKD.

The genes are TRBV15 and TRBJ2-7; D gene ambiguous. Trimming pared 0 bases from V and 6 bases from J, leaving 9 bases between. The length of the CDR3 is 13 residues. Germline CDR1 LNHNV, CDR2 YYDKDF (reference sequence). The CDR3 reads CATSRDHPSEQYF. The CDR3 region has the DNA TGTGCCACCAGCAGAGATCATCCGTCCGAGCAGTACTTC.

The rearrangement uses TRBV28 and TRBJ1-5; 12 bases map to TRBD1. The CDR3 sequence is 20 residues long. Unmatched junction bases numbered 18, after V lost 7 bases and J lost 2 bases. Looked up from germline, CDR1 is MDHEN and CDR2 is SYDVKM. In nucleotides, the CDR3 is TGTGCCAGCATTCCTCTTTTTCTGGGGGACAGGGGGCGCGGCAATCAGCCCCAGCATTTT. Protein product: CASIPLFLGDRGRGNQPQHF.

The rearrangement links TRBV7-2 to TRBJ2-3; the match to TRBD1 covers 11 bases. Per the germline V gene, CDR1 is SGHTA and CDR2 is FQGNSA. V lost 5 bases, J lost 6 bases, and 7 bases stayed unmatched. This CDR3 contains 15 residues. The CDR3 coding sequence is TGTGCCAGCAGCACGTGGACAGGGGGCTTGGATACGCAGTATTTT. This encodes CASSTWTGGLDTQYF.

The J gene is TRBJ2-2, the V gene TRBV5-1, with 11 bases fitting TRBD2. The trim removed 0 bases at V and 2 bases at J, leaving 6 bases unmatched. Germline V lookup: CDR1 SGHRS, CDR2 YFSETQ. This CDR3 is built from 18 residues. CDR3 sequence reads: CASSLELAGVSNTGELFF. The CDR3 region has the DNA TGCGCCAGCAGCTTGGAACTAGCGGGAGTGTCAAACACCGGGGAGCTGTTTTTT.

The chain is built from TRBV28 and TRBJ1-5, with 8 positions matching TRBD1. The junction had 8 bases not matched to a gene; V was cut back by 3 bases and J by 1 base. The CDR3 runs 17 residues. Germline V gives CDR1 MDHEN, CDR2 SYDVKM. This CDR3 reads CASSFAARGQSNQPQHF. The DNA of the CDR3 is TGTGCCAGCAGTTTTGCCGCCAGGGGGCAGAGCAATCAGCCCCAGCATTTT.

CDR3 DNA: TGCGCCAGCAGTGATGGCGGGCTTCACTACAATGAGCAGTTCTTC. This translates into CASSDGGLHYNEQFF. This chain links TRBV10-1 with TRBJ2-1; tentative D call: TRBD2 (5 bases). The CDR3 runs 15 residues. Trimming shortened V by 3 bases and J by 3 bases, and 12 bases separated the two germline ends. CDR1 WNHNN and CDR2 SYGVQD come from the germline V gene (reference sequence).

This CDR3 reads CASSAQGENEQFF. For the CDR3, the DNA is TGCGCCAGCAGTGCACAGGGAGAAAATGAGCAGTTCTTC. The chain uses TRBV10-1 and TRBJ2-1; D is perhaps TRBD1 (6 bases). V shed 4 bases and J shed 7 bases, with 11 bases lying between them. Germline V gives CDR1 WNHNN, CDR2 SYGVQD (reference sequence). The CDR3 sequence is 13 residues long.

The V and J genes are TRBV30 and TRBJ2-2; D might be TRBD1 (6 bases). Germline lookup yields CDR1 GTSNPN and CDR2 SVGIG (reference sequence). The germline V and J ends were trimmed by 0 bases and 2 bases, with 10 bases remaining between them. This CDR3 is 15 amino acids long. The CDR3 bases are TGTGCCTGGAGTGTTACAGGGCTTAACACCGGGGAGCTGTTTTTT. This translates into CAWSVTGLNTGELFF.

The chain recombines TRBV9 with TRBJ2-3, with D tentatively TRBD2 (5 bases). The ends were cut back, 1 base at V and 5 bases at J, with 11 bases in the middle. The germline CDR1 and CDR2 sequences are SGDLS and YYNGEE. CDR3 length: 14 amino acids. The CDR3 sequence is CASSVRPREDTQYF. CDR3 in DNA: TGTGCCAGCAGCGTACGACCGAGGGAAGATACGCAGTATTTT.

The V gene is TRBV2, the J gene TRBJ1-2; D gene ambiguous. Germline-derived CDR1 and CDR2 are SNHLY and FYNNEI. The CDR3 has 12 residues. V dropped 6 bases and J dropped 7 bases, with 12 bases sitting between them. The CDR3 region has the DNA TGTGCCAGCAGCGACCCTCTGGGTGGCTACACCTTC. Translating it yields CASSDPLGGYTF.

This chain connects TRBV19 to TRBJ1-5; D not resolved. CDR3 length equals 12 residues. Trimming left V 5 bases short and J 6 bases short, with 8 bases between. CDR1 and CDR2 from the germline V gene are LNHDA and SQIVND (reference sequence). The CDR3 here is CASSPSAQPQHF. The CDR3 DNA reads TGTGCCAGTAGTCCGTCGGCTCAGCCCCAGCATTTT.

V and J are TRBV28 and TRBJ2-1; 13 positions agree with TRBD2. CDR3 size: 15 residues. Germline CDR1 is MDHEN and CDR2 is SYDVKM. Trimming cost V 7 bases and J 7 bases; bases outside gene matches: 7. The CDR3 here is CASTKGLAGSNEQFF. Written as DNA, the CDR3 is TGTGCCAGCACCAAGGGACTAGCGGGAAGTAATGAGCAGTTCTTC.

This chain uses TRBV9 with TRBJ2-1; D perhaps matches TRBD1 (6 bases). Germline V gene lookup returns CDR1 SGDLS and CDR2 YYNGEE. This CDR3 is built from 14 residues. Trimming left V 0 bases short and J 12 bases short, with 16 bases between. This CDR3 is CASSVVGTKNGQFF. The DNA of the CDR3 is TGTGCCAGCAGCGTAGTTGGGACAAAAAACGGGCAGTTCTTC.

Concerning this clone itself: This sample also contains other DNA sequences that code for the same CDR3. As DNA, the CDR3 is TGCGCCAGCAGCTTGGACGGTCGGAACACTGAAGCTTTCTTT. This sequence encodes CASSLDGRNTEAFF. This rearrangement joins TRBV5-1 to TRBJ1-1, with D hard to call. The CDR3 is 14 residues long. The germline V and J ends were trimmed by 0 bases and 1 base, with 7 bases remaining between them. Per germline, CDR1 SGHRS and CDR2 YFSETQ.

The genes are TRBV19 and TRBJ2-7; 13 bases map to TRBD2. V was clipped by 7 bases and J by 0 bases; unmatched bases: 6. Germline-derived CDR1 and CDR2 are LNHDA and SQIVND (reference sequence). CDR3 length: 16 amino acids. CDR3 protein: CASKGRTSGSSYEQYF. In DNA, the CDR3 is TGTGCCAGTAAAGGGAGGACTAGCGGGAGCTCCTACGAGCAGTACTTC.

The chain carries TRBV5-1 and TRBJ1-4, with TRBD1 as a possible D gene (5 bases). The germline CDR1 and CDR2 sequences are SGHRS and YFSETQ. The CDR3 extends over 15 amino acids. The V gene lost 0 bases and the J gene lost 8 bases, with 14 bases spanning the gap. The CDR3 DNA sequence: TGCGCCAGCAGCTTGGCAGGGCGCCAGGAGGAAAAACTGTTTTTT. Its protein product is CASSLAGRQEEKLFF.

The chain has TRBV5-1 and TRBJ2-1; 12 bases are a match to TRBD2. The CDR3 runs 15 residues. Trimming removed 2 bases from V and 6 bases from J; junction bases left unmatched: 3. Germline CDR1 reads SGHRS; CDR2 reads YFSETQ. The CDR3 spells CASSFGLAGSNEQFF. The DNA for the CDR3 is TGCGCCAGCAGCTTCGGACTAGCGGGATCCAATGAGCAGTTCTTC.